The 17 T cell receptor beta chains presented below share a single source sample, sequenced in a study of blood T cell repertoires in COVID-19. Measured with immunoSEQ multiplex PCR; TCRdb has only the in-frame clones, and not every one. Here the sample spans approximately 310,000 clones, roughly 85% being singletons. Sequenced material: PBMCs or T cells enriched from blood (not recorded which). The receptor set was obtained from a woman aged 25 to 45 who had been exposed to COVID-19.

The V call is TRBV27, the J call TRBJ2-3; 11 positions match TRBD2. V trimming: 2 bases; J trimming: 4 bases; junction bases outside the gene matches: 11. The CDR3 sequence is 18 residues long. The germline gives CDR1 MNHEY, CDR2 SMNVEV (reference sequence). CDR3 sequence: CASSLAGLAGGGADTQYF. As DNA, the CDR3 is TGTGCCAGCAGTTTAGCCGGACTAGCGGGCGGAGGGGCAGATACGCAGTATTTT.

In this sample, this clone turned up a few times. V and J are TRBV24-1 and TRBJ2-4; 13 nucleotides agree with TRBD2. The V gene end was trimmed by 2 bases and the J gene end by 0 bases; junction bases not matched to a gene: 3. The CDR3 length is 18 residues. The germline gives CDR1 KGHDR, CDR2 SFDVKD. CDR3 in amino acids: CATSDWTSGGLAKNIQYF. As DNA, the CDR3 is TGTGCCACCAGTGATTGGACTAGCGGGGGCCTAGCCAAAAACATTCAGTACTTC.

Details on this clone: Other DNA sequences from this sample encode an identical CDR3 as well. V usage is TRBV7-2 and J usage is TRBJ2-7, with 13 bases that match TRBD2. Germline lookup yields CDR1 SGHTA and CDR2 FQGNSA. The CDR3 is 15 amino acids. Trimming removed 1 base from V and 3 bases from J; junction bases left unmatched: 0. The CDR3 sequence: CASSLGLAGGYEQYF. CDR3 sequence (DNA): TGTGCCAGCAGCTTAGGACTAGCGGGAGGCTACGAGCAGTACTTC. The full variable domain, with the rest looked up from reference TRBV7-2 and TRBJ2-7, is GAGVSQSPSNKVTEKGKDVELRCDPISGHTALYWYRQSLGQGLEFLIYFQGNSAPDKSGLPSDRFSAERTGGSVSTLTIQRTQQEDSAVYLCASSLGLAGGYEQYFGPGTRLTVT.

The V call is TRBV7-2, the J call TRBJ2-2; D remains unclear. CDR1 and CDR2 from the germline V gene are SGHTA and FQGNSA. Trimming took 5 bases from V and 7 from J, leaving 14 bases between them. CDR3 size: 14 residues. The CDR3 region has the DNA TGTGCCAGCAGCCCTAGACCACAAAACGGGGAGCTGTTTTTT. It translates to CASSPRPQNGELFF.

This chain uses TRBV7-9 with TRBJ1-6; 7 bases map to TRBD1. With V trimmed by 6 bases and J by 6 bases, 5 bases remained unmatched. This CDR3 has 14 amino acids. Germline loops: CDR1 SEHNR, CDR2 FQNEAQ (reference sequence). The DNA for the CDR3 is TGTGCCAGCAGTACAGGGGTGGGTAATTCACCCCTCCACTTT. Amino acid sequence: CASSTGVGNSPLHF.

The chain combines TRBV6-2 or TRBV6-3 with TRBJ2-2; D call uncertain. Trimming took off 2 bases at V and 2 bases at J, with 6 bases between the two ends. Germline V gene data show CDR1 as MNHEY and CDR2 as SVGEGT. The CDR3 is made up of 14 amino acids. The CDR3 sequence is CASSYRVNTGELFF. In DNA, the CDR3 is TGTGCCAGCAGTTACAGAGTAAACACCGGGGAGCTGTTTTTT.

A remark on this clone: One end of the junction does not line up with germline, which may come from a read error. The chain has TRBV7-7 and TRBJ2-2, with 7 bases matching TRBD1. The CDR3 is 16 amino acids. The germline V gene has CDR1 SSHAT and CDR2 FNYEAQ (reference sequence). The CDR3 loop reads CASSLDGQDATGELFF. The CDR3 DNA is TGTGCTAGCAGCTTAGACGGACAGGATGCCACCGGGGAGCTGTTTTTT.

Concerning this clone itself: The same CDR3 arises from other DNA sequences in this sample as well. This chain links TRBV9 with TRBJ2-7; 9 positions agree with TRBD1. The CDR3 runs to 14 residues. The V segment lost 2 bases and the J segment 2 bases; nucleotides outside the gene matches: 2. From germline, CDR1 is SGDLS and CDR2 YYNGEE. CDR3 protein: CASSVGQGPYEQYF. In DNA, the CDR3 is TGTGCCAGCAGCGTGGGACAGGGTCCCTACGAGCAGTACTTC.

The rearrangement uses TRBV18 and TRBJ2-3; 8 bases are shared with TRBD2. CDR1 KGHSH and CDR2 LQKENI come from the germline V gene. The CDR3 covers 14 residues. With 3 bases clipped from V and 6 bases from J, the junction kept 5 bases outside the gene matches. The CDR3: CASSPGAGVDTQYF. DNA of the CDR3: TGTGCCAGCTCACCGGGAGCGGGGGTGGATACGCAGTATTTT.

CDR3 nucleotides: TGTGCCAGCGGAAGTAGGGCGGGAGAGACCCAGTACTTC. Translated, it gives CASGSRAGETQYF. This chain uses TRBV27 with TRBJ2-5; tentatively, D is TRBD2 (5 bases). The CDR3 has 13 amino acids. Germline-derived CDR1 and CDR2 are MNHEY and SMNVEV (reference sequence). V was trimmed by 8 bases and J by 4 bases, leaving 14 bases between them.

The rearrangement uses TRBV2 and TRBJ1-2, with a weak D call TRBD1 (6 bases). CDR1 SNHLY and CDR2 FYNNEI come from the germline V gene. Deletions cut 8 bases from V and 10 bases from J, with 11 bases between. The CDR3 covers 10 residues. The CDR3 coding sequence is TGTGCCAGCGGGAGGGGGGACTACACCTTC. Amino acid sequence: CASGRGDYTF.

The chain carries TRBV9 and TRBJ2-1, with 10 bases lining up with TRBD2. CDR3 size: 17 residues. V shed 0 bases and J 6 bases; nucleotides not matched to a gene: 9. Germline V CDR1 and CDR2: SGDLS, YYNGEE. The CDR3 reads CASSVEGRVAGGNEQFF. CDR3 sequence (DNA): TGTGCCAGCAGCGTAGAGGGGAGGGTAGCGGGAGGCAATGAGCAGTTCTTC.

This rearrangement joins TRBV5-1 to TRBJ2-7; D perhaps matches TRBD1 (5 bases). The CDR3 length is 12 residues. Germline values: CDR1 SGHRS, CDR2 YFSETQ. Trimming cost V 1 base and J 6 bases, with 8 bases left between them. This CDR3 is CASSLTGSEQYF. The CDR3 DNA follows: TGCGCCAGCAGCTTGACAGGTTCCGAGCAGTACTTC.

This chain uses TRBV27 with TRBJ2-1; 12 bases are shared with TRBD2. The germline CDR1 and CDR2 sequences are MNHEY and SMNVEV (reference sequence). The CDR3 is made up of 19 amino acids. Losses at the gene ends were 0 bases for V and 8 bases for J; bases not matched to a gene: 14. CDR3 DNA sequence: TGTGCCAGCAGTTTATCGTATAGTTTCCTAGCGGGAGGGGGCTATGAGCAGTTCTTC. It encodes CASSLSYSFLAGGGYEQFF.

This clone has just one count. The chain combines TRBV7-2 with TRBJ1-3; D is perhaps TRBD1 (6 bases). Trimming removed 6 bases at V and 1 base at J, with 10 bases between. Per the germline V gene, CDR1 is SGHTA and CDR2 is FQGNSA. This CDR3 comprises 14 residues. The CDR3 nucleotides are TGTGCCAGCAGGTACCAGGGGTCTGGAAACACCATATATTTT. Translated, it gives CASRYQGSGNTIYF.

A remark on this clone: Other DNA sequences within the sample encode an identical CDR3. The chain has TRBV2 and TRBJ2-3; D is unresolved. V lost 2 bases and J 4 bases, leaving 7 bases between the germline ends. The CDR3 covers 13 residues. Germline V gene data show CDR1 as SNHLY and CDR2 as FYNNEI. The CDR3 loop reads CASSERLADTQYF. The DNA of the CDR3 is TGTGCCAGCAGTGAAAGGCTAGCAGATACGCAGTATTTT.

The chain carries TRBV19 and TRBJ2-7; 8 bases match TRBD1. V was pared by 4 bases and J by 10 bases, with 9 bases of the junction left unmatched. CDR3 length: 13 amino acids. In germline, CDR1 is LNHDA, CDR2 SQIVND (reference sequence). The CDR3 coding sequence is TGTGCCAGTAGTACAGCGGACAGGGTAGGTCAGTACTTC. Translating it yields CASSTADRVGQYF.